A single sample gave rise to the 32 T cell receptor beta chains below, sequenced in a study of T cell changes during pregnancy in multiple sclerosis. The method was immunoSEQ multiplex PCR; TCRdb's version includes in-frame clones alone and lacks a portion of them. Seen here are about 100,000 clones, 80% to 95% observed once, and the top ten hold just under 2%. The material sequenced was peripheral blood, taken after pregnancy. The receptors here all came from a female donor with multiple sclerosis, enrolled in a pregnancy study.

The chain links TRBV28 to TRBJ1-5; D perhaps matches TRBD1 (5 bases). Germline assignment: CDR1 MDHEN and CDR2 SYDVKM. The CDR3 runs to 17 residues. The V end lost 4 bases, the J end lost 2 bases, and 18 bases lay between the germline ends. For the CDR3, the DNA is TGTGCCAGCAGTTCCGCCGTCGGGGGGTTCCGCAATCAGCCCCAGCATTTT. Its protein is CASSSAVGGFRNQPQHF.

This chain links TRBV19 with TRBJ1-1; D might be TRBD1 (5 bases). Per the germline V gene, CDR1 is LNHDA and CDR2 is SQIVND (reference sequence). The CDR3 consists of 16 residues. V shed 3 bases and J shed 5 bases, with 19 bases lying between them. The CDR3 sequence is CASSISRRGSGTEAFF. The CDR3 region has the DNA TGTGCCAGTAGTATTTCAAGAAGGGGATCAGGAACTGAAGCTTTCTTT.

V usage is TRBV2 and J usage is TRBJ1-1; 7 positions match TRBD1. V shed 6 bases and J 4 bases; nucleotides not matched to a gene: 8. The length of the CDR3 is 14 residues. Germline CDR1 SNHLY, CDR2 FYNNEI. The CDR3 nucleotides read TGTGCCAGCAGCCAGCAGGGACAGATCACTGAAGCTTTCTTT. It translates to CASSQQGQITEAFF.

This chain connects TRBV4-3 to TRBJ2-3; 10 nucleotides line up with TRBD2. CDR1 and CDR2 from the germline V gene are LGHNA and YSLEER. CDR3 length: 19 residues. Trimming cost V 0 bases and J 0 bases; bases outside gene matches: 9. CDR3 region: CASSQDLSGGGLSTDTQYF. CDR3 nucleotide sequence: TGCGCCAGCAGCCAAGATCTCAGCGGGGGGGGACTAAGCACAGATACGCAGTATTTT.

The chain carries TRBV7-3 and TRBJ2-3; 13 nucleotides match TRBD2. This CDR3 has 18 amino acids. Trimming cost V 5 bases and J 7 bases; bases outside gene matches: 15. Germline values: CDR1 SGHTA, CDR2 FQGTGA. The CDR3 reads CASSTLPGLAGESHTQYF. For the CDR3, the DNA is TGTGCCAGCAGCACCCTACCCGGACTAGCGGGAGAGTCCCATACGCAGTATTTT.

CDR3 coding DNA: TGCGCCAGCAGCTTGGCGGGCGGGCTAAGCTCCTACGAGCAGTACTTC. Its translation: CASSLAGGLSSYEQYF. The chain recombines TRBV5-1 with TRBJ2-7, with D possibly being TRBD2 (5 bases). The V gene lost 0 bases and the J gene lost 0 bases, with 13 bases spanning the gap. CDR1 is SGHRS and CDR2 is YFSETQ in the germline V gene. The CDR3 spans 16 residues.

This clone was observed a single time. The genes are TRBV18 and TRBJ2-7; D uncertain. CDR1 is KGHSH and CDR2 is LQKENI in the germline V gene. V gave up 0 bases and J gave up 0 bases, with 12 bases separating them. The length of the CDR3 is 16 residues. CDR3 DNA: TGTGCCAGCTCACCACCGCGCGGCGGATTCTCCTACGAGCAGTACTTC. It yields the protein CASSPPRGGFSYEQYF.

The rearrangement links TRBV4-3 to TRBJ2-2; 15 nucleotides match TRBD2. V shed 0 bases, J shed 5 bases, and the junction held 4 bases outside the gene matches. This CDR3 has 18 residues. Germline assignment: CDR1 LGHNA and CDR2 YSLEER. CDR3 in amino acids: CASSQEEGLAGGTGELFF. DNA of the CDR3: TGCGCCAGCAGCCAAGAAGAGGGACTAGCGGGGGGTACCGGGGAGCTGTTTTTT.

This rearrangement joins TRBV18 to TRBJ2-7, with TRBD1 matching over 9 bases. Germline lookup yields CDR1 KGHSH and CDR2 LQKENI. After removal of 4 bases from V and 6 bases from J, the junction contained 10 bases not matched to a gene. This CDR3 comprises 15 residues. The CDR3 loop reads CASSLRQGDFIEQYF. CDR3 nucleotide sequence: TGTGCCAGCTCACTAAGACAGGGGGATTTCATCGAGCAGTACTTC.

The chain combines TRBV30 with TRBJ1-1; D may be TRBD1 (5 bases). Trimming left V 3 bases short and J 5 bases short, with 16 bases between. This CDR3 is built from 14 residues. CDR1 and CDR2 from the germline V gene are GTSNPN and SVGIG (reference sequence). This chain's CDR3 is CAWRVKGLWTEAFF. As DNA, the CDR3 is TGTGCCTGGAGGGTAAAGGGGTTGTGGACTGAAGCTTTCTTT.

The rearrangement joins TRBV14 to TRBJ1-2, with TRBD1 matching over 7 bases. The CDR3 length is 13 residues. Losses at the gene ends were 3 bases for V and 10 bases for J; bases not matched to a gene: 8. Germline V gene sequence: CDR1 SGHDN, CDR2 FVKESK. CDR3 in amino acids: CASSQDYRGAYTF. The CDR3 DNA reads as TGTGCCAGCAGCCAGGACTACAGGGGTGCCTACACCTTC.

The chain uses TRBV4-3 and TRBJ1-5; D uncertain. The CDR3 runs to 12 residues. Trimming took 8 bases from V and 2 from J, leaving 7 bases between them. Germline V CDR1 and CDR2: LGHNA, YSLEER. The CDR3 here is CASGTRNQPQHF. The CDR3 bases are TGCGCCAGCGGCACGCGCAATCAGCCCCAGCATTTT.

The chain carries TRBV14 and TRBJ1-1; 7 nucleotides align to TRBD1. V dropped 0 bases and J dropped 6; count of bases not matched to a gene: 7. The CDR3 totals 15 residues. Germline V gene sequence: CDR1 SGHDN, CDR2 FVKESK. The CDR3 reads CASSQDWGQTSEAFF. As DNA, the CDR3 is TGTGCCAGCAGCCAAGATTGGGGACAGACCTCTGAAGCTTTCTTT.

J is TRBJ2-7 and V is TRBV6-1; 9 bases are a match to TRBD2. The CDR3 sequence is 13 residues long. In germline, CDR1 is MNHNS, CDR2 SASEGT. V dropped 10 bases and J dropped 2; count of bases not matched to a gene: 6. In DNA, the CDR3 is TGTGCCACTGCGGGGGGGGGTACCTACGAGCAGTACTTC. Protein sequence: CATAGGGTYEQYF.

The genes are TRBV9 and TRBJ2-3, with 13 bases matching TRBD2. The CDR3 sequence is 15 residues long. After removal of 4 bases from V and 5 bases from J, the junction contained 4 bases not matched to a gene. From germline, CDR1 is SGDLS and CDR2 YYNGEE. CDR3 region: CASSTSGRAGDTQYF. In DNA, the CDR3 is TGTGCCAGCAGCACTAGCGGGAGGGCCGGAGATACGCAGTATTTT.

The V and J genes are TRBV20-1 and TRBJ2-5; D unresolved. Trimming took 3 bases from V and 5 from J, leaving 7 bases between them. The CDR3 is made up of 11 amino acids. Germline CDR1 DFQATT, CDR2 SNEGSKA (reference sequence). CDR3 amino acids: CSASRRETQYF. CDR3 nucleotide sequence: TGCAGTGCTAGCCGTCGGGAGACCCAGTACTTC.

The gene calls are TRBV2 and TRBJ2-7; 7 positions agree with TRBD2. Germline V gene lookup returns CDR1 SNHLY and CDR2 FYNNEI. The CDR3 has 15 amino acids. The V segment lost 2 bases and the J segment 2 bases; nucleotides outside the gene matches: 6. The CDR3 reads CASSELAGNPYEQYF. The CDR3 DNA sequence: TGTGCCAGCAGTGAATTAGCGGGTAACCCCTACGAGCAGTACTTC. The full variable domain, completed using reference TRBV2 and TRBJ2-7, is EPEVTQTPSHQVTQMGQEVILRCVPISNHLYFYWYRQILGQKVEFLVSFYNNEISEKSEIFDDQFSVERPDGSNFTLKIRSTKLEDSAMYFCASSELAGNPYEQYFGPGTRLTVT.

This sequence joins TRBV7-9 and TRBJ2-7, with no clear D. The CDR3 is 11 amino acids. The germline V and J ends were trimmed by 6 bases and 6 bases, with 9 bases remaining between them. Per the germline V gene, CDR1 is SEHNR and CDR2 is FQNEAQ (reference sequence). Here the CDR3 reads CASRHGSEQYF. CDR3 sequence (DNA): TGTGCCAGCAGACACGGGTCCGAGCAGTACTTC.

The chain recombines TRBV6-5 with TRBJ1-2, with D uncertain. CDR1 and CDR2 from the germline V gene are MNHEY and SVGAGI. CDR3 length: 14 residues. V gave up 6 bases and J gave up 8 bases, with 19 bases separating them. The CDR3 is CASSNRQVGYGYTF. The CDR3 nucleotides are TGTGCCAGCAGCAACCGCCAAGTGGGCTACGGCTACACCTTC.

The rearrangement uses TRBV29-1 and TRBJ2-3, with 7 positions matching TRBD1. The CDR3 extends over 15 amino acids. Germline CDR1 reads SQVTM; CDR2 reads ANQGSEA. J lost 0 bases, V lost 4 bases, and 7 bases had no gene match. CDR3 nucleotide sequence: TGCAGCGTTGGGTGGGACAGCTCGAGCACAGATACGCAGTATTTT. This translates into CSVGWDSSSTDTQYF.

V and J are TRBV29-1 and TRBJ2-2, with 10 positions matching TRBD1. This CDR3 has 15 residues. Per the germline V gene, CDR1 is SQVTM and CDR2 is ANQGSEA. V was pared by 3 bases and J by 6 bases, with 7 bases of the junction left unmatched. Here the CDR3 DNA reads TGCAGCGTTGAGCCCCGGACAGGGGGGTCCGGGGAGCTGTTTTTT. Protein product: CSVEPRTGGSGELFF.

The CDR3 sequence is CAIKAGQETQYF. CDR3 DNA sequence: TGTGCCATCAAGGCGGGTCAAGAGACCCAGTACTTC. V usage is TRBV10-3 and J usage is TRBJ2-5; TRBD2 might be the D (5 bases). Germline V lookup: CDR1 ENHRY, CDR2 SYGVKD. The CDR3 contains 12 residues. The ends were cut back, 7 bases at V and 2 bases at J, with 8 bases in the middle.

CDR3 in amino acids: CASSPSTGAFGEPQHF. CDR3 coding DNA: TGCGCCAGCAGCCCCTCGACAGGGGCGTTCGGTGAGCCCCAGCATTTT. This rearrangement joins TRBV4-3 to TRBJ1-5; TRBD1 agrees at 8 bases. The germline V gene encodes CDR1 LGHNA and CDR2 YSLEER. This CDR3 spans 16 amino acids. Losses at the gene ends were 4 bases for V and 8 bases for J; bases not matched to a gene: 13.

The CDR3 sequence: CASSQDRGRQVNTEAFF. CDR3 coding DNA: TGCGCCAGCAGCCAAGATAGGGGGCGACAGGTTAACACTGAAGCTTTCTTT. The rearrangement uses TRBV4-3 and TRBJ1-1; 7 bases are shared with TRBD1. J gave up 2 bases and V 0 bases, and 9 bases lay outside the gene matches. This CDR3 is 17 amino acids long. The germline gives CDR1 LGHNA, CDR2 YSLEER.

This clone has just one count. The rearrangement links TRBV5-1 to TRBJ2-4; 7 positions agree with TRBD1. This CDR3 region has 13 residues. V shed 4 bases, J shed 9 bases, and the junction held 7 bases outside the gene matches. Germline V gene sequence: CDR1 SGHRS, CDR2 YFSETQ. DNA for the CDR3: TGCGCCAGCAGCGGGGGACAGCCACTCATTCAGTACTTC. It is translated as CASSGGQPLIQYF.

The CDR3 spells CASSLGLAGVNSYNEQFF. CDR3 sequence (DNA): TGTGCCAGCAGCCTGGGACTAGCGGGAGTAAACTCCTACAATGAGCAGTTCTTC. The chain combines TRBV13 with TRBJ2-1; 14 bases map to TRBD2. V lost 5 bases, J lost 0 bases, and 6 bases stayed unmatched. The CDR3 covers 18 residues. CDR1 PRHDT and CDR2 FYEKMQ come from the germline V gene (reference sequence).

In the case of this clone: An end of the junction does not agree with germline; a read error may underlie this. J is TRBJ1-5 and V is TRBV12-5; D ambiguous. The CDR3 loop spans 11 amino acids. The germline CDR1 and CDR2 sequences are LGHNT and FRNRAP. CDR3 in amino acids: CASGLDQAQHF. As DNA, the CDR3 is TGTGCTAGTGGTTTGGATCAGGCCCAGCATTTT.

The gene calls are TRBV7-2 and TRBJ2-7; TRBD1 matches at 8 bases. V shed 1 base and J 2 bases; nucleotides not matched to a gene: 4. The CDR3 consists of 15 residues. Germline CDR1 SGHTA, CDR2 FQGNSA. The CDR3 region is CASSLVPGQAYEQYF. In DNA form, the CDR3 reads TGTGCCAGCAGCTTAGTGCCGGGACAGGCCTACGAGCAGTACTTC. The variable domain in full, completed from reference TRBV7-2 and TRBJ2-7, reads GAGVSQSPSNKVTEKGKDVELRCDPISGHTALYWYRQSLGQGLEFLIYFQGNSAPDKSGLPSDRFSAERTGGSVSTLTIQRTQQEDSAVYLCASSLVPGQAYEQYFGPGTRLTVT.

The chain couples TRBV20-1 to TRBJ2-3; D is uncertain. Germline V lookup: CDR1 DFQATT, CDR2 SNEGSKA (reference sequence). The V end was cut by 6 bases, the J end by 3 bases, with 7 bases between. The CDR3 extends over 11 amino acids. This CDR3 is CSASLTDTQYF. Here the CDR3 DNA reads TGCAGTGCAAGCCTTACAGATACGCAGTATTTT.

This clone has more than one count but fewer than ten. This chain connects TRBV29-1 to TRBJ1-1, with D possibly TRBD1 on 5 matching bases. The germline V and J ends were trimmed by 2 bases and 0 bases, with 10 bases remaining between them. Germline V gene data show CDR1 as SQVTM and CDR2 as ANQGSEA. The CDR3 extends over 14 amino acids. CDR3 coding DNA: TGCAGCGTTGAAAGGTCAGGGATGAACACTGAAGCTTTCTTT. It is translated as CSVERSGMNTEAFF.

Here the CDR3 reads CAWSVNRAGNTIYF. The DNA for the CDR3 is TGTGCCTGGAGTGTGAACAGGGCGGGAAACACCATATATTTT. V usage is TRBV30 and J usage is TRBJ1-3; tentative D call: TRBD1 (6 bases). The CDR3 spans 14 residues. With 0 bases removed from V and 4 bases from J, the gap between germline ends came to 10 bases. CDR1 GTSNPN and CDR2 SVGIG come from the germline V gene (reference sequence).

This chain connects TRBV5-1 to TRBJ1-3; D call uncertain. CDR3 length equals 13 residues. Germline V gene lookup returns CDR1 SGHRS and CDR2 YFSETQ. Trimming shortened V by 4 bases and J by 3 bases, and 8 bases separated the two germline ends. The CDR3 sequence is CASSAPGGNTIYF. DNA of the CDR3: TGCGCCAGCAGCGCCCCGGGTGGAAACACCATATATTTT.